This paragraph reports one T cell receptor beta chain. The target antigen is unknown. This entry is derived from a study of blood T cells in healthy people across ages. Primers used in a second PCR of roughly 7 to 11 cycles were a sample-barcoded 5' primer and a J-beta primer mix. A 12-random-nucleotide template-switch adaptor tagged each cDNA molecule. MiXCR, run by TCRdb on the 5' RACE reads, gives a single entry per CDR3 protein. There are about 730,000 distinct CDR3 sequences in the sample; roughly 41% occur only once, and around 20% lies in the top ten. Study findings and constraints: Greater diversity and more naive CD4+ cells were seen in long-lived donors than in aged donors.

Per-sample yields of isolated PBMCs were at least 6.5 million. Germline values: CDR1 SGHTA, CDR2 FQGNSA. The CDR3 is 13 amino acids. This chain links TRBV7-2 with TRBJ2-5, with D possibly TRBD2 on 5 matching bases. The J call may be mistaken, given a closer DNA end match to TRBJ2-7. This sequence was found in a woman in her fifties or sixties in good health. Input material: blood. CDR3 protein: CASSYSRAGEQYF. DNA for the CDR3: TGTGCCAGCAGCTACTCGAGGGCAGGCGAGCAGTACTTC.